This T cell receptor (beta chain) was retrieved from a study of OX40 agonist ivuxolimab in advanced cancers. Generated by immunoSEQ multiplex PCR, the TCRdb table keeps only in-frame clones and is missing some. The repertoire has about 64,000 clones, about nine tenths of them found once; the top ten carry about 0.7%. Germline-derived CDR1 and CDR2 are MNHEY and SMNVEV (reference sequence). V was pared by 2 bases and J by 3 bases, with 11 bases between. The CDR3 totals 14 residues. Enrollment shut out patients with autoimmune disease history or systemic immunosuppression. Notes on the study in general: Individuals who were partial responders at 0.1-3.0 mg/kg had clonal expansion that ranked among the lowest. Normalized expansion of T-cell clones was also low for some nonresponders. Clonal expansion was seen in CD4+ and CD8+ blood T cells by week 6 at 0.1 to 3.0 mg/kg.

A word on this clone: Its antigen is unidentified.

Material: CD4+ or CD8+ T cells sorted from blood, obtained in a trial of the OX40 agonist ivuxolimab. The sequence came from an adult with an advanced solid tumor such as melanoma, head and neck, liver or kidney cancer. The rearrangement joins TRBV27 to TRBJ2-7; a weak D match, TRBD2 (6 bases). The CDR3 DNA reads as TGTGCCAGCAGTTTAGGGCGGGGAGACTACGAGCAGTACTTC. Amino acids: CASSLGRGDYEQYF.